Each of the 7 T cell receptor beta chains below was sequenced from the same sample in a study of cytomegalovirus exposure and HLA in healthy donors. It was with 60 Vbeta and 13 Jbeta primers that the PCR ran. Some clones are missing from TCRdb's copy, which holds only in-frame ones; the method was immunoSEQ multiplex PCR. Of under 130,000 clones in the sample, 74% were seen once. Sequences were obtained from PBMCs. These receptors all stem from a man aged 50 to 59 in good health and CMV-seropositive.

This rearrangement joins TRBV5-1 to TRBJ1-2; no clear D. Looked up from germline, CDR1 is SGHRS and CDR2 is YFSETQ. Trimming removed 7 bases from V and 2 bases from J, with 18 bases in between. This CDR3 region has 15 residues. CDR3 residues: CASHHGLKLNYGYTF. CDR3 nucleotide sequence: TGCGCCAGCCATCACGGACTGAAACTCAACTATGGCTACACCTTC.

The genes are TRBV19 and TRBJ1-6; D gene unclear. Germline CDR1 LNHDA, CDR2 SQIVND (reference sequence). V was clipped by 3 bases and J by 0 bases, with 6 bases between them. The length of the CDR3 is 15 residues. CDR3 region: CASSIESSYNSPLHF. The CDR3 nucleotides read TGTGCCAGTAGTATTGAGAGCTCCTATAATTCACCCCTCCACTTT. Variable domain in full (rest from reference TRBV19 and TRBJ1-6): DGGITQSPKYLFRKEGQNVTLSCEQNLNHDAMYWYRQDPGQGLRLIYYSQIVNDFQKGDIAEGYSVSREKKESFPLTVTSAQKNPTAFYLCASSIESSYNSPLHFGNGTRLTVT.

This chain joins TRBV18 and TRBJ1-2, with D uncertain. This CDR3 region has 13 residues. Germline CDR1 and CDR2: KGHSH and LQKENI. Trimming left V 4 bases short and J 2 bases short, with 8 bases between. CDR3 loop: CASSQTVNYGYTF. The CDR3, as DNA: TGTGCCAGCTCACAAACAGTAAACTATGGCTACACCTTC.

This rearrangement joins TRBV2 to TRBJ1-3, with D possibly TRBD1 on 6 matching bases. Trimming cost V 6 bases and J 0 bases, with 9 bases left between them. This CDR3 spans 14 amino acids. Germline-derived CDR1 and CDR2 are SNHLY and FYNNEI. The DNA of the CDR3 is TGTGCCAGCAGCAACAGGGTCTCTGGAAACACCATATATTTT. It translates to CASSNRVSGNTIYF.

V and J are TRBV18 and TRBJ2-7; tentative D call: TRBD2 (5 bases). CDR1 and CDR2 from the germline V gene are KGHSH and LQKENI. V gave up 3 bases and J gave up 2 bases, with 17 bases separating them. The CDR3 is 16 residues long. As DNA, the CDR3 is TGTGCCAGCTCACCGCTCAGAGGTAGGGAGCCCTACGAGCAGTACTTC. Residues: CASSPLRGREPYEQYF.

This chain links TRBV6-5 with TRBJ1-1; 7 bases are shared with TRBD1. The junction had 7 bases not matched to a gene; V was cut back by 4 bases and J by 8 bases. CDR1 and CDR2 from the germline V gene are MNHEY and SVGAGI. CDR3 length: 13 residues. Written as DNA, the CDR3 is TGTGCCAGCAGTTTTCAAGACAGGGAGGAAGCTTTCTTT. Amino acid sequence: CASSFQDREEAFF.

The chain recombines TRBV7-9 with TRBJ1-5, with a weak D call TRBD1 (6 bases). Germline V gene lookup returns CDR1 SEHNR and CDR2 FQNEAQ (reference sequence). The CDR3 contains 14 residues. Trimming shortened V by 6 bases and J by 1 base, and 10 bases separated the two germline ends. DNA of the CDR3: TGTGCCAGCAGTACAGGGACGAGCAATCAGCCCCAGCATTTT. This translates into CASSTGTSNQPQHF.